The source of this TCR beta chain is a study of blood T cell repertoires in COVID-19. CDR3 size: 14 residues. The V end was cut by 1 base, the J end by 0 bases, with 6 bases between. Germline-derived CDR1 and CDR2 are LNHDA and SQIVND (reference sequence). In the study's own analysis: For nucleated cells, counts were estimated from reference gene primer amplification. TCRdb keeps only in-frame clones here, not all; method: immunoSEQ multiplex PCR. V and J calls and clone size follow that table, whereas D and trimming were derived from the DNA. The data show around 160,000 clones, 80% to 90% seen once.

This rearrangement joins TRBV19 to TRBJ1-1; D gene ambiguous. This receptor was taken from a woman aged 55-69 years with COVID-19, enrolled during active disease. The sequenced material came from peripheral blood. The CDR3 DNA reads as TGTGCCAGTAGTATAGGGGCAGTGAACACTGAAGCTTTCTTT. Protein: CASSIGAVNTEAFF.